The 10 T cell receptor beta chains below come from one sample, sequenced in a study of cytomegalovirus exposure and HLA in healthy donors. Both 60 Vbeta primers and 13 Jbeta primers went into the PCR. The repertoire was sequenced with immunoSEQ multiplex PCR; TCRdb's copy has only in-frame clones and lacks some. In the table there are around 150,000 clones, around 84% of which are singletons. Sequenced input: PBMCs. The receptors derive from a man between 18 and 29 years old in good health and CMV-seronegative.

V is TRBV6-5 and J is TRBJ1-5, with no clear D. Germline assignment: CDR1 MNHEY and CDR2 SVGAGI. The CDR3 has 15 amino acids. The ends were cut back, 5 bases at V and 2 bases at J, with 13 bases in the middle. CDR3 bases: TGTGCCAGCAGTCCCCGGGAGGCCCGCAATCAGCCCCAGCATTTT. This gives the protein CASSPREARNQPQHF.

The V call is TRBV19, the J call TRBJ2-5; 9 nucleotides align to TRBD2. Germline values: CDR1 LNHDA, CDR2 SQIVND (reference sequence). The CDR3 covers 15 residues. J gave up 0 bases and V 4 bases, and 3 bases lay outside the gene matches. DNA for the CDR3: TGTGCCAGTAGTACTAGCGGGGTGTACCAAGAGACCCAGTACTTC. It codes for CASSTSGVYQETQYF.

The rearrangement joins TRBV18 to TRBJ1-1; TRBD1 is a possible D gene (5 bases). The V and J ends lost 5 bases and 3 bases respectively, with 13 bases between them. CDR1 KGHSH and CDR2 LQKENI come from the germline V gene. The CDR3 spans 14 residues. The CDR3 loop is CASSSEGEDTEAFF. The CDR3 DNA follows: TGTGCCAGCTCATCCGAAGGGGAGGACACTGAAGCTTTCTTT.

The V gene is TRBV15, the J gene TRBJ2-3; 10 nucleotides match TRBD2. The CDR3 length is 14 residues. The V gene's germline CDR1 is LNHNV and CDR2 YYDKDF (reference sequence). The ends lost 8 bases at V and 10 bases at J; junction bases unmatched: 12. This chain's CDR3 is CATSPSGSSDAQYF. In nucleotides, the CDR3 is TGTGCCACCTCTCCTAGCGGGAGTTCGGACGCGCAGTATTTT.

This clone was observed a handful of times. This chain joins TRBV28 and TRBJ2-1; 9 bases are shared with TRBD1. This CDR3 has 14 residues. Germline-derived CDR1 and CDR2 are MDHEN and SYDVKM. V gave up 2 bases and J gave up 8 bases; unmatched junction bases: 4. CDR3: CASSLRTGVDEQFF. Written as DNA, the CDR3 is TGTGCCAGCAGTTTACGGACAGGGGTCGATGAGCAGTTCTTC.

The chain recombines TRBV6-1 with TRBJ2-1, with 7 bases identical to TRBD2. There are 13 residues in the CDR3. Losses at the gene ends were 7 bases for V and 4 bases for J; bases not matched to a gene: 4. The germline V gene has CDR1 MNHNS and CDR2 SASEGT. The CDR3 protein is CASTREVYNEQFF. CDR3 coding DNA: TGTGCCAGCACCCGGGAGGTTTACAATGAGCAGTTCTTC.

The chain uses TRBV5-6 and TRBJ1-1, with 7 bases matching TRBD1. With 6 bases clipped from V and 5 bases from J, the junction kept 10 bases outside the gene matches. The CDR3 is 14 amino acids. Germline loops: CDR1 SGHDT, CDR2 YYEEEE. CDR3 coding DNA: TGTGCCAGCACTTCGACAGGGCGGTGGACTGAAGCTTTCTTT. Amino acid sequence: CASTSTGRWTEAFF.

This rearrangement joins TRBV6-5 to TRBJ1-2; D is ambiguous. V lost 5 bases, J lost 8 bases, and 15 bases lay in between. Germline CDR1 and CDR2: MNHEY and SVGAGI. This CDR3 region has 13 residues. The CDR3 DNA reads TGTGCCAGCAGTCCTGACACCCTTGGGGGCTACACCTTC. Its protein is CASSPDTLGGYTF.

This clone appeared a single time. The rearrangement joins TRBV5-1 to TRBJ2-1, with 10 bases lining up with TRBD2. Trimming removed 4 bases from V and 1 base from J; junction bases left unmatched: 8. The germline CDR1 and CDR2 sequences are SGHRS and YFSETQ. There are 17 residues in the CDR3. CDR3 in DNA: TGCGCCAGCAGCGCCGCCACTAGCGGGGTATCCTACAATGAGCAGTTCTTC. Translated, it gives CASSAATSGVSYNEQFF.

This sequence joins TRBV19 and TRBJ1-1; D not resolved. In germline, CDR1 is LNHDA, CDR2 SQIVND (reference sequence). This CDR3 is 11 amino acids long. Trimming removed 10 bases at V and 0 bases at J, with 6 bases between. The CDR3 nucleotides read TGTGCCACTCAGTTGAACACTGAAGCTTTCTTT. Translated, it gives CATQLNTEAFF.